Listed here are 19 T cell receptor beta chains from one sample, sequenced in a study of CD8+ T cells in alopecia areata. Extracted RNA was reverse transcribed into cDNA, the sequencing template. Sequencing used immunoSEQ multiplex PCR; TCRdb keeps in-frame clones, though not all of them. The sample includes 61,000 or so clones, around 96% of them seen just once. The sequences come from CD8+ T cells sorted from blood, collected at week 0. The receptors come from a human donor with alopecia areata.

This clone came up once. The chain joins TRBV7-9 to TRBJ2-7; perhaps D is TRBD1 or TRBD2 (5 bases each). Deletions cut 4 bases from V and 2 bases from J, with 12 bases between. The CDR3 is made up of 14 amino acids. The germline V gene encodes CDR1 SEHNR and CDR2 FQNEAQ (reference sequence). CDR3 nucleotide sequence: TGTGCCAGCAGCTCCCGAGGGGCTGCCTACGAGCAGTACTTC. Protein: CASSSRGAAYEQYF.

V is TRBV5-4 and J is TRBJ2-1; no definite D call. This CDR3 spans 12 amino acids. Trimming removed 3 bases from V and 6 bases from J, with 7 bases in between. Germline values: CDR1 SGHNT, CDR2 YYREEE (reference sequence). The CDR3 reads CASSSRTNEQFF. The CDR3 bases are TGTGCCAGCAGCTCCCGAACCAATGAGCAGTTCTTC.

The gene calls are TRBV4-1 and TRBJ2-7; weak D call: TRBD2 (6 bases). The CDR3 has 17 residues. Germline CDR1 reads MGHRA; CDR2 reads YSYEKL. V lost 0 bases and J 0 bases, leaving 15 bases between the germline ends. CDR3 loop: CASSQEHEVGSSYEQYF. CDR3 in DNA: TGCGCCAGCAGCCAAGAGCACGAGGTCGGGAGCTCCTACGAGCAGTACTTC.

The CDR3 nucleotides are TGTGCCAGCAGTGAAGCCTTGGGAACTCCTATGTATTTT. Translating gives CASSEALGTPMYF. The gene calls are TRBV2 and TRBJ2-3, with D unclear. V was cut by 0 bases and J by 14 bases, with 15 bases left in between. Germline CDR1 is SNHLY and CDR2 is FYNNEI. This CDR3 region has 13 residues.

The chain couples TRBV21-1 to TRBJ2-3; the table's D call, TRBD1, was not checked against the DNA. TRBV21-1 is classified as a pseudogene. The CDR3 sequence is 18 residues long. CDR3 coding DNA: TGTGCCAGCAGCAAAGCCTTCCACAAAGGACAGTTGACAGATACGCAGTATTTT. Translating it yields CASSKAFHKGQLTDTQYF.

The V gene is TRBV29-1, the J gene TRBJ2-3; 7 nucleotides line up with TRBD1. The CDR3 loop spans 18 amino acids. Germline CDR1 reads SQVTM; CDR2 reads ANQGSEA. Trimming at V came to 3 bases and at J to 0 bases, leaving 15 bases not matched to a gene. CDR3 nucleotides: TGCAGCGTTGAGAACGTGGAAAGGGGGCAAACTAGCACAGATACGCAGTATTTT. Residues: CSVENVERGQTSTDTQYF.

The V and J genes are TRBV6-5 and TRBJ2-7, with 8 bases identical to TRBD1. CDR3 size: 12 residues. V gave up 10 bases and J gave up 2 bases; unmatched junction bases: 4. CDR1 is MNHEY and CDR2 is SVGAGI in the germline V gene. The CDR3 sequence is CATGQGTYEQYF. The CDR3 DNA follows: TGTGCCACAGGACAGGGTACCTACGAGCAGTACTTC.

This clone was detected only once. The CDR3 nucleotides are TGTGCCAGCAGTGAATGGAGGAATGGAGCTGAAGCTTTCTTT. Translated, it gives CASSEWRNGAEAFF. This chain connects TRBV25-1 to TRBJ1-1; D uncertain. V lost 1 base and J 6 bases, leaving 12 bases between the germline ends. This CDR3 comprises 14 residues. Per germline, CDR1 MGHDK and CDR2 SYGVNS.

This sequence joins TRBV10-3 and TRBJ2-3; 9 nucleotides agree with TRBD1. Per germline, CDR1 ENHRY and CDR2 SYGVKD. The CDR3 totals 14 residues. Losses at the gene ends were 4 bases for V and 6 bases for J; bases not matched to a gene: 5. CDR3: CAISGDRDYDTQYF. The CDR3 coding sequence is TGTGCCATCAGTGGGGACAGGGATTACGATACGCAGTATTTT.

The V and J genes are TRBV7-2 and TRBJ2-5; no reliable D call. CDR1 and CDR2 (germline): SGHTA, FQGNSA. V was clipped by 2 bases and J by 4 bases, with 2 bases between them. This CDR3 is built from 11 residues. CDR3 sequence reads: CASSLSETQYF. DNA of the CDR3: TGTGCCAGCAGCTTATCAGAGACCCAGTACTTC.

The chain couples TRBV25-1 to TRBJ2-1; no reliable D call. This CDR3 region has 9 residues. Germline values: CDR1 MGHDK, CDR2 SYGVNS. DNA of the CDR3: TGTCCGCATCAAGATGAGCAGTTCTTC. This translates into CPHQDEQFF.

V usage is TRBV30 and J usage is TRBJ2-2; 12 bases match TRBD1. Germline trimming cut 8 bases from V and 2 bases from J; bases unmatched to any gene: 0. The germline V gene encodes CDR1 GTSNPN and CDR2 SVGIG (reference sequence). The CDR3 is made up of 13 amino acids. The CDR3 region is CAGTGGNTGELFF. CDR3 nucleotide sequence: TGTGCCGGGACAGGGGGCAACACCGGGGAGCTGTTTTTT.

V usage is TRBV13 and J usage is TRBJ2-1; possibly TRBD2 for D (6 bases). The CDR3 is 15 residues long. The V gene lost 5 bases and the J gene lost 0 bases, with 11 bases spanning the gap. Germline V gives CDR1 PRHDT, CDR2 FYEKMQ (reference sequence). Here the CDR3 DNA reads TGTGCCAGCAGCCCCGCCGGGAGCTCCTACAATGAGCAGTTCTTC. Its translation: CASSPAGSSYNEQFF.

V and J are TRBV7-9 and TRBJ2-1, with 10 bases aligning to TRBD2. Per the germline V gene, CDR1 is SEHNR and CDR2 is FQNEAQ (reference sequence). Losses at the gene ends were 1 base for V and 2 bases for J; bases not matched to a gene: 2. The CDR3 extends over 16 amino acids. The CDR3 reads CASSLVGLATYNEQFF. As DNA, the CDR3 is TGTGCCAGCAGCTTAGTGGGACTAGCGACCTACAATGAGCAGTTCTTC.

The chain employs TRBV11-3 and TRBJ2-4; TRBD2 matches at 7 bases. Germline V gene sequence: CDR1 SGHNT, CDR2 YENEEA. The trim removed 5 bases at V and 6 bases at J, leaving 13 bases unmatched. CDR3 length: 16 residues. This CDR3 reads CASSPYASGFSNIQYF. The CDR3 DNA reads TGTGCCAGCAGCCCGTATGCTAGCGGCTTTTCAAACATTCAGTACTTC.

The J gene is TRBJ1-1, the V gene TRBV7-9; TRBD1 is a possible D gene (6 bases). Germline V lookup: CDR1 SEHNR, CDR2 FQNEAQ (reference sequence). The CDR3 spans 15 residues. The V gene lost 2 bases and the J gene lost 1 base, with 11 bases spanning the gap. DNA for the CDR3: TGTGCCAGCAGCTTACTCGAGACAGGGAACACTGAAGCTTTCTTT. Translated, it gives CASSLLETGNTEAFF.

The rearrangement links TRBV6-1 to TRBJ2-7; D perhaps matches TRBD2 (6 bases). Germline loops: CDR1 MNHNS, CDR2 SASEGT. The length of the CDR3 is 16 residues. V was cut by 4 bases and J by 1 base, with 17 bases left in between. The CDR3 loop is CASSASREVYSYEQYF. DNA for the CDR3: TGTGCCAGCAGTGCATCCAGGGAGGTCTATTCCTACGAGCAGTACTTC.

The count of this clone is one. The CDR3 reads CASSLQEEGNEQFF. The CDR3 DNA reads TGCGCCAGCAGCCTCCAGGAAGAGGGCAATGAGCAGTTCTTC. The chain couples TRBV5-1 to TRBJ2-1; perhaps TRBD2 as D (5 bases). The CDR3 covers 14 residues. Trimming pared 4 bases from V and 6 bases from J, leaving 14 bases between. Germline assignment: CDR1 SGHRS and CDR2 YFSETQ.

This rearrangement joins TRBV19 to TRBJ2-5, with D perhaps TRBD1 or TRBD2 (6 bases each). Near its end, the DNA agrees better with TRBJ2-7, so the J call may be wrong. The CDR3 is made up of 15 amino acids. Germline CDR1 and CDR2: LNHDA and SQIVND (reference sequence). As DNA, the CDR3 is TGTGCCACCAATCCCCAGGGGACTTCCGTGGACGAGCAGTACTTC. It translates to CATNPQGTSVDEQYF.